Sequencing of this T cell receptor beta chain was carried out in a study of shared clonotypes between healthy human individuals. Assay: immunoSEQ multiplex PCR; the TCRdb copy retains only in-frame clones and omits some. Of over a million clones in the sample, around four fifths were seen once. V shed 8 bases and J shed 0 bases, with 15 bases lying between them. Per the germline V gene, CDR1 is SEHNR and CDR2 is FQNEAQ (reference sequence). The CDR3 contains 15 residues. Study donors comprised healthy, HIV-negative adults devoid of recent acute infection or vaccination. A remark on this clone: What it binds is unknown.

Findings and caveats of the study: Blood was the only sampled material, and tissue repertoires likely differ.

The chain has TRBV7-9 and TRBJ2-3; tentatively, D is TRBD2 (6 bases). Material for sequencing was memory CD4+ T cells sorted from blood. Subset here: CD45RA-negative fraction. The sequence came from a man aged 18 to 35 in good health. The CDR3 nucleotides are TGTGCCAGCGGAACTGCCGGGACTAGCACAGATACGCAGTATTTT. This translates into CASGTAGTSTDTQYF.